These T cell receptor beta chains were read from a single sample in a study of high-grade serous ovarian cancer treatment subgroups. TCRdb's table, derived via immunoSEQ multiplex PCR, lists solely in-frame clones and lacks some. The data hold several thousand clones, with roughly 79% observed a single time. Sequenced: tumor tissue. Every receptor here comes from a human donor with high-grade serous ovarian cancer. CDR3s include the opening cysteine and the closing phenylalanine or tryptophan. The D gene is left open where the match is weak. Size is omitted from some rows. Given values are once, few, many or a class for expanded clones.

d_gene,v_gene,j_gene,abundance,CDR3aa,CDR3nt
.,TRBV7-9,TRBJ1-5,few,CASSLGGEYSNQPQHF,TGTGCCAGCAGCTTAGGCGGCGAATATAGCAATCAGCCCCAGCATTTT
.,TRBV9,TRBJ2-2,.,CASSVGGPWELFF,TGTGCCAGCAGCGTAGGGGGGCCCTGGGAGCTGTTTTTT
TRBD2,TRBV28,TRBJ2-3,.,CASSPRTSGQDTQYF,TGTGCCAGCAGTCCCCGGACTAGCGGGCAAGATACGCAGTATTTT
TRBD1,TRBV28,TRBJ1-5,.,CASRPTGPSNQPQHF,TGTGCCAGCAGACCGACAGGGCCTAGCAATCAGCCCCAGCATTTT
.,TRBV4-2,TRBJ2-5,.,CASSHIREETQYF,TGTGCCAGCAGCCATATCCGGGAAGAGACCCAGTACTTC
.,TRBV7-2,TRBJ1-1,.,CASSLNRDAEAFF,TGTGCCAGCAGCTTGAACAGGGACGCTGAAGCTTTCTTT
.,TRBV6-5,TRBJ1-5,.,CANPVGRNQPQHF,TGTGCCAACCCGGTGGGTCGCAATCAGCCCCAGCATTTT
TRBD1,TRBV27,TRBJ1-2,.,CASKPTGGSGYTF,TGTGCCAGCAAACCGACAGGGGGGTCTGGCTACACCTTC
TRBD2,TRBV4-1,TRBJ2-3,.,CASTHGGAGTDTQYF,TGCGCCAGCACCCACGGGGGGGCTGGCACAGATACGCAGTATTTT
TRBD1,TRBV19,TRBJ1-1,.,CASSRYLGQGAGEAFF,TGTGCCAGTAGCCGCTACCTGGGACAGGGGGCAGGTGAAGCTTTCTTT
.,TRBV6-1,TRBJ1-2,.,CASSGNGQGNGYGYTF,TGTGCCAGCAGTGGCAATGGGCAGGGAAACGGTTATGGCTACACCTTC
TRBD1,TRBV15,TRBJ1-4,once,CATSTDRAGEKLFF,TGTGCCACCAGCACGGACAGGGCAGGGGAAAAACTGTTTTTT
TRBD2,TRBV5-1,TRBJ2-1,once,CASSLGLADYNEQFF,TGCGCCAGCAGCTTGGGTCTAGCGGACTACAATGAGCAGTTCTTC
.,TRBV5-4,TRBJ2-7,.,CASSYGTEQYF,TGTGCCAGCAGCTATGGAACCGAGCAGTACTTC
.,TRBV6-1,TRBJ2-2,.,CASSVKWDTGELFF,TGTGCCAGCAGTGTTAAGTGGGACACCGGGGAGCTGTTTTTT
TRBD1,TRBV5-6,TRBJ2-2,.,CASSLGQGVNTGELFF,TGTGCCAGCAGCTTGGGACAGGGGGTTAACACCGGGGAGCTGTTTTTT
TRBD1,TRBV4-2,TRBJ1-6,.,CASSQDYRGNSPLHF,TGTGCCAGCAGCCAAGATTACAGGGGGAATTCACCCCTCCACTTT
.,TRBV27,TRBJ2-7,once,CASSRDQTVTYEQYF,TGTGCCAGCAGCAGAGACCAGACGGTTACCTACGAGCAGTACTTC
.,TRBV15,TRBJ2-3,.,CATSRERKQYF,TGTGCCACCAGCAGAGAAAGAAAGCAGTATTTT
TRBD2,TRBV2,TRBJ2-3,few,CASSEDLAGGTDTQYF,TGTGCCAGCAGTGAAGATCTAGCGGGGGGCACAGATACGCAGTATTTT
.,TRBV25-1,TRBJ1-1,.,CASSALGGGTEAFF,TGTGCCAGCAGTGCACTTGGGGGGGGGACTGAAGCTTTCTTT
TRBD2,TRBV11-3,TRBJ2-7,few,CASSSLAGPTYEQYF,TGTGCCAGCAGCTCCTTAGCGGGCCCCACCTACGAGCAGTACTTC
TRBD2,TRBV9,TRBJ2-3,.,CASSVGGLAGSTDTQYF,TGTGCCAGCAGCGTAGGAGGACTAGCGGGTAGCACAGATACGCAGTATTTT
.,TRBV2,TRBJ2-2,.,CASSEWGTTGELFF,TGTGCCAGCAGTGAGTGGGGTACCACCGGGGAGCTGTTTTTT
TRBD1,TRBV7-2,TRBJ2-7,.,CASSSRTGSYEQYF,TGTGCCAGCAGCTCACGGACAGGATCCTACGAGCAGTACTTC
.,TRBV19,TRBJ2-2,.,CASTAHRANTGELFF,TGTGCCAGTACTGCACACAGGGCTAACACCGGGGAGCTGTTTTTT
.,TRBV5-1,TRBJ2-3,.,CASSNEPDTQYF,TGCGCCAGCAGCAACGAGCCAGATACGCAGTATTTT
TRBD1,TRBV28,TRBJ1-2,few,CASHRTGVGYTF,TGTGCCAGCCATCGGACAGGGGTAGGCTACACCTTC
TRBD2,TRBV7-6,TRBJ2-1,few,CASSLALDPSGRTSYNEQFF,TGTGCCAGCAGCTTAGCGTTAGACCCTAGCGGGAGGACCTCCTACAATGAGCAGTTCTTC
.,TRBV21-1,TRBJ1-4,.,CASSNRGSATNEKLFF,TGTGCCAGCAGCAATAGAGGTTCTGCAACTAATGAAAAACTGTTTTTT
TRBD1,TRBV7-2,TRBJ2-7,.,CASSFQGVREQYF,TGTGCCAGCAGCTTCCAGGGGGTGCGCGAGCAGTACTTC